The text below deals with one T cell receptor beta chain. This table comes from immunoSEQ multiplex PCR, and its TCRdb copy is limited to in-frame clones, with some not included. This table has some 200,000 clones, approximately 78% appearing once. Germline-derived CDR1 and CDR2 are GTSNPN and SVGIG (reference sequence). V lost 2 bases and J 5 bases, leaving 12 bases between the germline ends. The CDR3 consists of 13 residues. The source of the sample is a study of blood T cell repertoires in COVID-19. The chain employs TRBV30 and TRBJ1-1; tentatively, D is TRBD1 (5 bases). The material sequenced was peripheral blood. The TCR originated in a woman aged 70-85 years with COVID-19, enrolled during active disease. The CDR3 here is CAWSRNQGTEAFF. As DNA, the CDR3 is TGTGCCTGGAGTCGAAACCAGGGAACTGAAGCTTTCTTT.